The present T cell receptor (beta chain) was sequenced within a study of blood T cell repertoires in COVID-19. At the level of the study: Collection of acute and convalescent COVID-19 samples took place in the United States, Italy and Spain. T cells, B-cell-depleted T cells, or PBMCs supplied cDNA or gDNA.

Methods used by the authors: How many nucleated cells were present was estimated from reference gene primer amplification. The data were produced by immunoSEQ multiplex PCR, yet TCRdb's version contains in-frame clones alone and is incomplete. Clonal size and the V and J genes are those of that table, whereas D and trimming came from the DNA. The sample comprises some 170,000 clones, 82% of which are singletons, and over 7.5% rests with the top ten. Germline V gene lookup returns CDR1 MNHEY and CDR2 SVGAGI. There are 12 residues in the CDR3. With 4 bases removed from V and 6 bases from J, the gap between germline ends came to 8 bases.

Sequenced sample: peripheral blood. The chain carries TRBV6-5 and TRBJ2-3; D unclear. The TCR sequence derives from a woman aged 65 to 85 with acute or convalescent COVID-19. As DNA, the CDR3 is TGTGCCAGCAGTTCCCTTCGGGATACGCAGTATTTT. Amino acids: CASSSLRDTQYF.